What follows is one T cell receptor (beta chain) and its context. This sample is part of a study of blood T cell repertoires in COVID-19. Per germline, CDR1 SGHDN and CDR2 FVKESK. There are 16 residues in the CDR3. V was pared by 0 bases and J by 3 bases, with 5 bases of the junction left unmatched. Per the original data handling: Reference gene primers were amplified, and this amplification served to estimate nucleated cell counts. TCRdb's copy holds only in-frame clones and misses some; the assay was immunoSEQ multiplex PCR. The V and J calls and clone size come from that table; D and trimming were worked out from the DNA. The data hold about 180,000 clones, with 84% observed a single time.

This chain connects TRBV14 to TRBJ2-3; TRBD2 matches at 8 bases. Material for sequencing was PBMCs or T cells enriched from blood (not recorded which). This sequence originates from a man in his fifties or sixties who had recovered from COVID-19. The CDR3 reads CASSQDFRGGTDTQYF. The CDR3 DNA is TGTGCCAGCAGCCAAGATTTCCGGGGGGGGACAGATACGCAGTATTTT. The full variable domain, rest sourced from reference TRBV14 and TRBJ2-3, is EAGVTQFPSHSVIEKGQTVTLRCDPISGHDNLYWYRRVMGKEIKFLLHFVKESKQDESGMPNNRFLAERTGGTYSTLKVQPAELEDSGVYFCASSQDFRGGTDTQYFGPGTRLTVL.